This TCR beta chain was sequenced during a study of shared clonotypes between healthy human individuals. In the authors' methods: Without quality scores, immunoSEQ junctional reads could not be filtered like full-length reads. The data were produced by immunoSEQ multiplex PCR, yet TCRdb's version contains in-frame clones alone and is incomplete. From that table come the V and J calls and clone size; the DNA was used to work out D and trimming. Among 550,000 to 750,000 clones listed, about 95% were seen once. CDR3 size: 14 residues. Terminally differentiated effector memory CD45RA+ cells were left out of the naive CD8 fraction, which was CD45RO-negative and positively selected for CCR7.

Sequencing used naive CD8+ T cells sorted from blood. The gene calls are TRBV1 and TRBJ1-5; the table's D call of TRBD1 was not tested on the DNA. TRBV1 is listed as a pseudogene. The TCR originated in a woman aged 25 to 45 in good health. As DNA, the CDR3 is TGCACCAGCAGCCAAGAGACAGGGTATCAGCCCCAGCATTTT. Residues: CTSSQETGYQPQHF.